The clone carrying this T cell receptor (beta chain) has just one count. The data were taken from a study of blood T cell repertoires in COVID-19. Study summary: The samples span acute and convalescent COVID-19 from the United States, Italy and Spain. In each case, the material was cDNA or gDNA derived from T cells, B-cell-depleted T cells, or PBMCs.

CDR1 is MDHEN and CDR2 is SYDVKM in the germline V gene. CDR3 length equals 16 residues. V was shortened by 5 bases and J by 1 base, with 15 bases between the two germline ends. This table comes from immunoSEQ multiplex PCR, and its TCRdb copy is limited to in-frame clones, with some not included. The table lists hundreds of thousands of clones, about 83% of them singletons. Material for sequencing was peripheral blood. This receptor was identified in a middle-aged woman with active or convalescent COVID-19. The genes are TRBV28 and TRBJ1-5, with D tentatively TRBD1 (5 bases). The CDR3 DNA reads as TGTGCCAGCAGTCCTAGGGGCGGGGCCAGCAATCAGCCCCAGCATTTT. This codes for CASSPRGGASNQPQHF. Looking up the rest from reference TRBV28 and TRBJ1-5 gives the full variable domain: DVKVTQSSRYLVKRTGEKVFLECVQDMDHENMFWYRQDPGLGLRLIYFSYDVKMKEKGDIPEGYSVSREKKERFSLILESASTNQTSMYLCASSPRGGASNQPQHFGDGTRLSIL.